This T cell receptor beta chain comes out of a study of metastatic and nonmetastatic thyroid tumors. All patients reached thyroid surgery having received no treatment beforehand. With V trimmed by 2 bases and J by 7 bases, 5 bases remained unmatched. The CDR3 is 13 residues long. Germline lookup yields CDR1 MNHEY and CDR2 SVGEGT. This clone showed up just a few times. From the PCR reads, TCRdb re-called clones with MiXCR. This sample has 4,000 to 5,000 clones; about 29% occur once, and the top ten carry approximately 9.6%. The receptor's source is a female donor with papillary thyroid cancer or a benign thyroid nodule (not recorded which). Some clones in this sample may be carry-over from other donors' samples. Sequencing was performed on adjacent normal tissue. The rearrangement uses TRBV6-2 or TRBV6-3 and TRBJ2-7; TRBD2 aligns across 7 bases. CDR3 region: CASSYGREREQYF. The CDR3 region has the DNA TGTGCCAGCAGTTACGGGCGGGAGAGGGAGCAGTACTTC.